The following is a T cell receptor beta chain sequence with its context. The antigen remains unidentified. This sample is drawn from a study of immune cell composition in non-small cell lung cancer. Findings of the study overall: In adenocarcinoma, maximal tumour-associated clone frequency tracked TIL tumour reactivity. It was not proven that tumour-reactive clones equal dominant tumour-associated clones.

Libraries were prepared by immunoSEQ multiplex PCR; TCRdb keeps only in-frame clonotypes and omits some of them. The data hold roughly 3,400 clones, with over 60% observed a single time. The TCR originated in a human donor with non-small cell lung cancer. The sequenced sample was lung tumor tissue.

This CDR3 is CASSYSYRATNYGYTF. The DNA for the CDR3 is TGTGCCAGCAGTTACTCGTACCGTGCTACGAACTATGGCTACACCTTC. The genes are TRBV6-5 and TRBJ1-2; no definite D call. Germline CDR1 MNHEY, CDR2 SVGAGI. Trimming stripped 0 bases from V and 2 bases from J, with 13 bases between. The CDR3 consists of 16 residues.